The 29 T cell receptor beta chains below come from one sample, sequenced in a study of blood T cell repertoires in COVID-19. Here immunoSEQ multiplex PCR was the method, and the copy in TCRdb shows in-frame clones only, minus some. Here the sample spans about 50,000 clones, 88% being singletons. The sequenced material came from peripheral blood. These receptors were obtained from a human donor with active COVID-19. The donor label of this sample is uncertain.

The chain employs TRBV19 and TRBJ2-7; a possible D gene is TRBD2 (7 bases). V lost 4 bases to trimming and J lost 3 bases, with 16 bases between them. Per germline, CDR1 LNHDA and CDR2 SQIVND (reference sequence). The CDR3 is 15 residues long. CDR3 bases: TGTGCCAGTAGTAGTAAGGGGGGGGTCGGCTACGAGCAGTACTTC. Residues: CASSSKGGVGYEQYF.

The V and J genes are TRBV7-2 and TRBJ2-1; 7 bases match TRBD2. Trimming at V came to 9 bases and at J to 7 bases, leaving 12 bases not matched to a gene. Germline V lookup: CDR1 SGHTA, CDR2 FQGNSA. This CDR3 has 14 amino acids. In nucleotides, the CDR3 is TGTGCCAGTCACCCCAGCGGGGCCGGGAATGAGCAGTTCTTC. Protein sequence: CASHPSGAGNEQFF.

The chain is built from TRBV7-9 and TRBJ1-2; 7 nucleotides line up with TRBD1. The CDR3 sequence is 14 residues long. CDR1 is SEHNR, CDR2 FQNEAQ, per germline (reference sequence). The junction had 10 bases not matched to a gene; V was cut back by 5 bases and J by 7 bases. The CDR3: CASSTSTGNGGYTF. The CDR3 coding sequence is TGTGCCAGCAGCACCTCGACAGGGAACGGTGGCTACACCTTC. Filled out from reference TRBV7-9 and TRBJ1-2, the complete variable domain reads DTGVSQNPRHKITKRGQNVTFRCDPISEHNRLYWYRQTLGQGPEFLTYFQNEAQLEKSRLLSDRFSAERPKGSFSTLEIQRTEQGDSAMYLCASSTSTGNGGYTFGSGTRLTVV.

J is TRBJ2-1 and V is TRBV7-9; 8 nucleotides agree with TRBD2. There are 16 residues in the CDR3. CDR1 is SEHNR and CDR2 is FQNEAQ in the germline V gene (reference sequence). The V and J ends lost 5 bases and 0 bases, in that order; junction bases with no gene match: 6. Here the CDR3 reads CASSRDSGSSYNEQFF. Written as DNA, the CDR3 is TGTGCCAGCAGCCGTGACAGCGGGAGCTCCTACAATGAGCAGTTCTTC. The complete variable domain, with remaining parts taken from reference TRBV7-9 and TRBJ2-1, reads DTGVSQNPRHKITKRGQNVTFRCDPISEHNRLYWYRQTLGQGPEFLTYFQNEAQLEKSRLLSDRFSAERPKGSFSTLEIQRTEQGDSAMYLCASSRDSGSSYNEQFFGPGTRLTVL.

A single count supports this clone. V is TRBV4-3 and J is TRBJ2-1, with D uncertain. Germline V lookup: CDR1 LGHNA, CDR2 YSLEER. V lost 1 base and J lost 5, with 15 bases in between. The CDR3 has 16 residues. The CDR3 bases are TGCGCCAGCAGCCAAGTTACGGGTCTGGCCGACAATGAGCAGTTCTTC. Protein product: CASSQVTGLADNEQFF.

The V call is TRBV11-2, the J call TRBJ1-1; 10 bases are shared with TRBD1. The CDR3 has 16 residues. Germline V gene data show CDR1 as SGHAT and CDR2 as FQNNGV. Trimming took 5 bases from V and 0 from J; bases not matched to a gene: 6. The CDR3 spells CASSPRTGGMNTEAFF. The CDR3 DNA sequence: TGTGCCAGCAGCCCGAGGACAGGGGGTATGAACACTGAAGCTTTCTTT. The variable domain in full, completed from reference TRBV11-2 and TRBJ1-1, reads EAGVAQSPRYKIIEKRQSVAFWCNPISGHATLYWYQQILGQGPKLLIQFQNNGVVDDSQLPKDRFSAERLKGVDSTLKIQPAKLEDSAVYLCASSPRTGGMNTEAFFGQGTRLTVV.

This clone has only a few counts. This sequence joins TRBV6-1 and TRBJ2-7; D perhaps matches TRBD1 (5 bases). Trimming took 0 bases from V and 2 from J, leaving 8 bases between them. The CDR3 has 14 amino acids. Germline CDR1 reads MNHNS; CDR2 reads SASEGT. As DNA, the CDR3 is TGTGCCAGCAGTGAAGCGCCAGGGCCCTACGAGCAGTACTTC. Its translation: CASSEAPGPYEQYF.

V is TRBV7-8 and J is TRBJ1-5; D possibly corresponds to TRBD1 (6 bases). Germline V gene data show CDR1 as SGHVS and CDR2 as FQNEAQ. V lost 1 base and J lost 0, with 10 bases in between. This CDR3 has 16 residues. The CDR3 DNA reads as TGTGCCAGCAGCTTAGGGGACAACTATAGCAATCAGCCCCAGCATTTT. It is translated as CASSLGDNYSNQPQHF. Combining the CDR3 with reference TRBV7-8 and TRBJ1-5 gives the whole variable domain GAGVSQSPRYKVAKRGQDVALRCDPISGHVSLFWYQQALGQGPEFLTYFQNEAQLDKSGLPSDRFFAERPEGSVSTLKIQRTQQEDSAVYLCASSLGDNYSNQPQHFGDGTRLSIL.

The J gene is TRBJ2-7, the V gene TRBV28, with 8 bases identical to TRBD1. The germline CDR1 and CDR2 sequences are MDHEN and SYDVKM. J was trimmed by 3 bases and V by 5 bases; bases with no gene match: 6. This CDR3 contains 14 residues. CDR3 in DNA: TGTGCCAGCAGTGGCACAGGGGGGTTCTACGAGCAGTACTTC. This gives the protein CASSGTGGFYEQYF.

This clone was seen only a few times. V usage is TRBV9 and J usage is TRBJ2-1; D gene ambiguous. V dropped 3 bases and J dropped 4 bases, with 14 bases sitting between them. CDR1 and CDR2 from the germline V gene are SGDLS and YYNGEE. The CDR3 spans 15 residues. CDR3 sequence: CASSGWSYAYNEQFF. DNA of the CDR3: TGTGCCAGCAGCGGATGGAGTTACGCTTACAATGAGCAGTTCTTC.

The chain combines TRBV6-5 with TRBJ1-1, with D uncertain. CDR1 and CDR2 from the germline V gene are MNHEY and SVGAGI. V was trimmed by 5 bases and J by 3 bases, leaving 10 bases between them. This CDR3 is 13 amino acids long. The CDR3 nucleotides read TGTGCCAGCAGTAACCGAGCGGACACTGAAGCTTTCTTT. Translation gives CASSNRADTEAFF.

This chain connects TRBV10-3 to TRBJ1-5; D not resolved. Germline values: CDR1 ENHRY, CDR2 SYGVKD. Trimming stripped 0 bases from V and 5 bases from J, with 5 bases between. The CDR3 consists of 13 residues. The CDR3: CAISESSHQPQHF. CDR3 in DNA: TGTGCCATCAGTGAGTCCTCCCATCAGCCCCAGCATTTT.

The chain combines TRBV20-1 with TRBJ1-3; unclear D gene. CDR1 and CDR2 from the germline V gene are DFQATT and SNEGSKA (reference sequence). This CDR3 comprises 11 residues. Trimming shortened V by 5 bases and J by 15 bases, and 17 bases separated the two germline ends. CDR3: CSADWSSIKYF. The DNA of the CDR3 is TGCAGTGCTGACTGGAGTTCAATAAAATATTTT.

J is TRBJ1-4 and V is TRBV6-5; D not resolved. V was pared by 6 bases and J by 8 bases, with 13 bases between. The CDR3 extends over 13 amino acids. Germline V gene lookup returns CDR1 MNHEY and CDR2 SVGAGI. The CDR3 spells CASRRTSGEKLFF. CDR3 bases: TGTGCCAGCAGGAGAACATCGGGGGAAAAACTGTTTTTT.

The chain is built from TRBV28 and TRBJ1-1, with a weak D call TRBD1 (5 bases). The length of the CDR3 is 14 residues. Trimming removed 6 bases from V and 7 bases from J, with 18 bases in between. Germline lookup yields CDR1 MDHEN and CDR2 SYDVKM. Here the CDR3 DNA reads TGTGCCAGCAGGCCCCGGATAGGGGCTGGTGAAGCTTTCTTT. Its translation is CASRPRIGAGEAFF.

The V gene is TRBV2, the J gene TRBJ2-4, with D perhaps TRBD2 (5 bases). This CDR3 comprises 14 residues. V dropped 2 bases and J dropped 6 bases, with 11 bases sitting between them. The germline gives CDR1 SNHLY, CDR2 FYNNEI. CDR3 sequence (DNA): TGTGCCAGCAGTGAATTTGCGGGCTTAAACATTCAGTACTTC. This sequence encodes CASSEFAGLNIQYF. Using reference TRBV2 and TRBJ2-4 for the parts outside the CDR3, the full variable domain is EPEVTQTPSHQVTQMGQEVILRCVPISNHLYFYWYRQILGQKVEFLVSFYNNEISEKSEIFDDQFSVERPDGSNFTLKIRSTKLEDSAMYFCASSEFAGLNIQYFGAGTRLSVL.

This chain joins TRBV5-6 and TRBJ2-1; the D gene is possibly TRBD2 (6 bases). Trimming removed 4 bases at V and 10 bases at J, with 12 bases between. The CDR3 contains 12 residues. The germline CDR1 and CDR2 sequences are SGHDT and YYEEEE. Written as DNA, the CDR3 is TGTGCCAGCAGCCCGGGGGTGCGAGAGCAGTTCTTC. It specifies CASSPGVREQFF.

The genes are TRBV7-9 and TRBJ2-7, with TRBD1 identical over 7 bases. Germline CDR1 reads SEHNR; CDR2 reads FQNEAQ (reference sequence). The CDR3 is made up of 15 amino acids. The trim removed 6 bases at V and 0 bases at J, leaving 8 bases unmatched. CDR3 amino acids: CASSSGTESSYEQYF. In DNA, the CDR3 is TGTGCCAGCAGTTCCGGGACAGAGAGCTCCTACGAGCAGTACTTC.

This clone was observed a single time. The V call is TRBV3-1 (or the pseudogene TRBV3-2), the J call TRBJ2-3; 9 positions match TRBD2. V was clipped by 4 bases and J by 5 bases; unmatched bases: 10. The CDR3 runs to 16 residues. From germline, CDR1 is LGHDT and CDR2 YNNKEL (reference sequence). The CDR3 protein is CASSLKRGAWLDTQYF. CDR3 DNA sequence: TGTGCCAGCAGCCTCAAGCGGGGGGCTTGGTTAGATACGCAGTATTTT.

The sample holds one count of this clone. The chain carries TRBV7-3 and TRBJ2-7; no definite D call. V gave up 1 base and J gave up 6 bases, with 16 bases separating them. Germline CDR1 SGHTA, CDR2 FQGTGA. The CDR3 extends over 15 amino acids. The CDR3 loop is CASSLIGGSRGEQYF. The DNA of the CDR3 is TGTGCCAGCAGCTTAATAGGCGGCAGCAGAGGCGAGCAGTACTTC.

This clone was counted a single time. This chain joins TRBV29-1 and TRBJ1-4; TRBD1 might be the D (5 bases). Trimming removed 5 bases from V and 7 bases from J, with 8 bases in between. Germline-derived CDR1 and CDR2 are SQVTM and ANQGSEA. CDR3 size: 11 residues. Here the CDR3 DNA reads TGCAGCGTTTGGGGGGGTGAAAAACTGTTTTTT. Its translation: CSVWGGEKLFF. The full variable domain, in which reference TRBV29-1 and TRBJ1-4 provide the parts outside the CDR3, is SAVISQKPSRDICQRGTSLTIQCQVDSQVTMMFWYRQQPGQSLTLIATANQGSEATYESGFVIDKFPISRPNLTFSTLTVSNMSPEDSSIYLCSVWGGEKLFFGSGTQLSVL.

This clone was seen once. The J gene is TRBJ1-4, the V gene TRBV27, with 7 bases identical to TRBD1. The CDR3 is 12 residues long. CDR1 is MNHEY, CDR2 SMNVEV, per germline (reference sequence). J gave up 14 bases and V 6 bases, and 9 bases lay outside the gene matches. CDR3 in DNA: TGTGCCAGCAGCCTACGACAGGGTAGGCTGTTTTTT. Protein sequence: CASSLRQGRLFF.

This clone appeared a few times. The chain recombines TRBV27 with TRBJ1-5, with TRBD1 as a possible D gene (6 bases). Trimming cost V 2 bases and J 4 bases, with 12 bases left between them. Per germline, CDR1 MNHEY and CDR2 SMNVEV (reference sequence). This CDR3 spans 15 amino acids. CDR3 loop: CASSLRPGENQPQHF. CDR3 nucleotide sequence: TGTGCCAGCAGTTTAAGGCCAGGGGAGAATCAGCCCCAGCATTTT.

There are a few counts of this clone. The rearrangement uses TRBV29-1 and TRBJ2-4; 9 nucleotides match TRBD1. Looked up from germline, CDR1 is SQVTM and CDR2 is ANQGSEA. J gave up 9 bases and V 7 bases, and 10 bases lay outside the gene matches. This CDR3 spans 13 amino acids. CDR3 in DNA: TGCAGCGCCGTCCCGGGACAGGGAAGCATTCAGTACTTC. Translated: CSAVPGQGSIQYF.

This clone was found once. The chain couples TRBV5-1 to TRBJ2-5, with 8 bases identical to TRBD2. The CDR3 length is 14 residues. Germline V gene data show CDR1 as SGHRS and CDR2 as YFSETQ. The V gene end was trimmed by 8 bases and the J gene end by 4 bases; junction bases not matched to a gene: 10. The CDR3: CASSHGGGLETQYF. Here the CDR3 DNA reads TGCGCCAGTTCCCACGGGGGGGGGTTAGAGACCCAGTACTTC.

The V call is TRBV6-2 or TRBV6-3, the J call TRBJ2-7; possibly TRBD2 for D (6 bases). Germline V CDR1 and CDR2: MNHEY, SVGEGT. Trimming stripped 5 bases from V and 2 bases from J, with 16 bases between. The CDR3 runs to 15 residues. DNA of the CDR3: TGTGCCAGCAGTCGCCGGGACGGGAGTGCCTACGAGCAGTACTTC. This codes for CASSRRDGSAYEQYF.

V usage is TRBV9 and J usage is TRBJ2-3, with 7 positions matching TRBD1. The CDR3 length is 16 residues. The trim removed 5 bases at V and 4 bases at J, leaving 13 bases unmatched. Germline V gives CDR1 SGDLS, CDR2 YYNGEE. This chain's CDR3 is CASSVGTVLSADTQYF. Here the CDR3 DNA reads TGTGCCAGCAGTGTGGGGACAGTACTATCAGCAGATACGCAGTATTTT.

This chain connects TRBV10-3 to TRBJ1-2; 10 nucleotides match TRBD1. Germline V gene sequence: CDR1 ENHRY, CDR2 SYGVKD. After removal of 10 bases from V and 3 bases from J, the junction contained 2 bases not matched to a gene. The CDR3 is 12 residues long. CDR3 in DNA: TGTGCCACCGGACAGGGGGACTATGGCTACACCTTC. It is translated as CATGQGDYGYTF.

V gene TRBV7-9 combines with J gene TRBJ1-1, with D perhaps matching TRBD1 (5 bases). Germline V gene sequence: CDR1 SEHNR, CDR2 FQNEAQ (reference sequence). Between the trimmed V and J ends, which lost 2 bases and 4 bases, there was a span of 11 bases. This CDR3 region has 14 residues. The CDR3 region has the DNA TGTGCCAGCAGCTTAATTCAGGGCAGCACTGAAGCTTTCTTT. It is translated as CASSLIQGSTEAFF.